Described below is a single T cell receptor beta chain sequence and its context. Its antigen is undetermined. The entry originates in a study of shared clonotypes between healthy human individuals. Study results and limitations: Though the depth was large, rarefaction showed that sorted-subset sequencing was incomplete.

Division of CD4+ cells produced a CD45RA+ naive subset and a CD45RA-negative memory subset. V lost 7 bases and J lost 4; bases outside the gene matches: 6. CDR3 length equals 13 residues. Germline-derived CDR1 and CDR2 are LNHDA and SQIVND (reference sequence). Repertoires were generated with immunoSEQ multiplex PCR, while TCRdb's copy carries only in-frame clones and drops some. The repertoire has approximately 2.5 million clones, approximately 92% of them found once; the top ten carry around 0.14%. The V and J genes are TRBV19 and TRBJ1-2; 7 positions agree with TRBD1. Sequencing was carried out using naive CD4+ T cells sorted from blood. Subset of the sample: CD45RA+ positively selected. This clonotype was sampled from a man younger than 30 in good health. The CDR3 sequence: CASTLGTVYGYTF. The CDR3 nucleotides read TGTGCCAGTACTCTCGGGACAGTCTATGGCTACACCTTC.